This T cell receptor beta chain was captured in a study of T cells in Graves' hyperthyroidism and ophthalmopathy. Concerning this clonotype: As yet, its antigen is unknown.

Whole-study results and caveats: The blood repertoire included most of the expanded thyroid clonotypes above 0.001.

J lost 2 bases, V lost 1 base, and 5 bases had no gene match. From germline, CDR1 is MNHNS and CDR2 SASEGT. This CDR3 is 15 amino acids long. Patients were excluded for uncontrolled infection, other autoimmune disease, pregnancy or lactation. In making diagnoses, clinical symptoms, serum thyroxine and TRAb, thyroid ultrasound and orbital computed tomography were all used. Authors of the study amplified TCR beta CDR3 regions from RNA transcripts. During a first-round RT-PCR of the TCR CDR3, the HTBI primer set was used. TCRdb reanalysed the multiplex PCR reads using MiXCR and keeps one entry per CDR3 protein. The repertoire has about 46,000 distinct CDR3 sequences, roughly 49% of them found once; the top ten carry under 35%.

This TCR was recovered from a woman aged 45 to 65 with Graves' hyperthyroidism. The chain recombines TRBV6-1 with TRBJ2-7, with 7 bases identical to TRBD1. Source material: peripheral blood or thyroid tissue (not recorded which). CDR3 residues: CASSEEPTGPYEQYF. The CDR3 coding sequence is TGTGCCAGCAGTGAAGAACCGACAGGGCCCTACGAGCAGTACTTC.